One TCR beta chain is described in this entry. The antigen is not known. Unique molecular identifiers were used to barcode this TCRbeta library. TCRdb independently ran MiXCR on the PCR reads; one entry per CDR3 protein. This repertoire shows roughly 670,000 distinct CDR3 sequences, around 12% found once; its top ten account for around 0.79%. The sample originates from a study of T-cell reconstitution after alpha-beta-depleted transplantation in children. Study-wide results and limits: A year had passed since transplant, and T-cell counts and diversity by then came mostly from newly produced T cells. Diversity of TCRbeta at day 60 was high in some patients, arising from surviving recipient T cells and thymic progenitors. It was reported that alpha-beta T cells came from several hundred expanded graft clones (about two months after transplant).

This CDR3 spans 13 amino acids. Germline V gives CDR1 LNHDA, CDR2 SQIVND (reference sequence). Trimming took off 7 bases at V and 8 bases at J, with 17 bases between the two ends. The rearrangement uses TRBV19 and TRBJ1-2; perhaps TRBD1 as D (5 bases). This TCR was recovered from a girl aged 2 to 9 with congenital amegakaryocytic thrombocytopenia, due to receive a stem cell transplant. This specimen consisted of PBMCs, obtained before TCRalphabeta/CD19-depleted stem cell transplant. The CDR3: CASTMGRLSGYTF. CDR3 DNA: TGTGCCAGTACCATGGGGCGTCTTAGCGGCTACACCTTC. The variable domain in full, completed from reference TRBV19 and TRBJ1-2, reads DGGITQSPKYLFRKEGQNVTLSCEQNLNHDAMYWYRQDPGQGLRLIYYSQIVNDFQKGDIAEGYSVSREKKESFPLTVTSAQKNPTAFYLCASTMGRLSGYTFGSGTRLTVV.